This T cell receptor (beta chain) emerged from a study of OX40 agonist ivuxolimab in advanced cancers. In the study overall: Ivuxolimab, which targeted the costimulatory receptor OX40 (CD134), was an agonistic, fully human IgG2 monoclonal antibody. Intravenous ivuxolimab was administered to patients every 2 weeks at six dose levels: 0.01, 0.1, 0.3, 1.5, 3 and 10 mg/kg. Of the roughly 51 patients in dose escalation, some 20 had hepatocellular carcinoma, about 15 had melanoma, 9 had renal cell carcinoma and 9 had head and neck cancer. A male proportion of around 81% and a mean age of approximately 60 years, ranging from about 23 to 79, were recorded for the dose-escalation cohort. Prior anti-PD-1, anti-PD-L1 or anti-CTLA-4 therapy was permitted, and approximately 40% of dose-escalation patients had received checkpoint inhibitors. Partial responses occurred in three dose-escalation patients, of whom one had hepatocellular carcinoma and two had cutaneous melanoma. Peripheral TCRbeta sequencing was intended to test whether TCR sequence diversity was altered and clonal T-cell expansion was caused by ivuxolimab. The monotherapy dose-escalation portion (N of about 49 patients) of the phase I ivuxolimab trial is reported in the paper.

The research as a whole found: The antigen specificity of the peripheral T cells that underwent clonal expansion was not determined. At doses of 0.1 to 3.0 mg/kg, clonal expansion of both CD4+ and CD8+ T cells in blood was seen between baseline and week 6. After ivuxolimab, CD8+ T cells had more expanded clones than CD4+ T cells on average. In the 0.1-3.0 mg/kg groups, partial responders had among the lowest normalized peripheral clonal expansion, particularly in CD8+ T cells. Low levels of normalized T-cell clonal expansion were also shown by some nonresponding patients.

The trial excluded patients who had a history of autoimmune disease or were on systemic immunosuppression. Peripheral blood for TCR sequencing was drawn from every dose cohort at baseline, at cycle 4 day 1 and at cycle 7 day 1. Samples came from an open-label, multicenter, first-in-human phase I dose-escalation trial of ivuxolimab. The trial enrolled adults with locally advanced or metastatic head and neck squamous cell, hepatocellular, melanoma or renal cell carcinoma. Before TCR sequencing, CD4+ and CD8+ T cells were separately sorted from peripheral blood. Genomic DNA was isolated from the sorted cells so that the TCRbeta CDR3 region could be sequenced. The immunoSEQ Assay was used to sequence the TCRbeta CDR3 regions. The immuneACCESS repertoire file appears here via TCRdb, limited to in-frame rearrangements. These files lack a portion of the clones; in checked studies, under half of the deficit traces to unresolved V genes, and the cause of the others is not known. In all, the sample holds 70,000 to 95,000 clones, and approximately 85% of those were seen once. Over 3% of the sample is taken by the ten largest.

The CDR3 starts with the cysteine, ends with the phenylalanine, and has 13 residues. Only the CDR3 DNA stays, 39 bases, in frame from base 1. For CDR1 and CDR2, the germline V gene lists SNHLY and FYNNEI. On this clone itself: Its antigen is still unknown. Within one base of it there is no much larger clone, and no base qualities were kept.

The clonotype was recovered from an adult with an advanced solid tumor such as melanoma, head and neck, liver or kidney cancer. The chain uses TRBV2 and TRBJ1-3; TRBD1 is possibly the D segment (6 matching bases). The DNA matches TRBJ2-2 better at its end, which makes the J call doubtful. Here the sequenced sample was CD4+ or CD8+ T cells sorted from blood, taken in a trial of the OX40 agonist ivuxolimab. CDR3 protein: CARRTANTGELFF. The DNA sequence is TGTGCCAGGCGGACAGCGAACACCGGGGAGCTGTTTTTT.